The 30 T cell receptor beta chains reported below all come from one sample, sequenced in a study of CXCR3-negative and CXCR3-positive naive CD8 T cells. Study-level points and caveats: TRB CDR3s of CXCR3-positive naive cells were more hydrophobic than those of CXCR3-negative naive cells.

UMI-labeled 5' RACE TRB cDNA libraries were prepared from the cells. With the 5' RACE reads reprocessed, TCRdb shows one record per CDR3 protein and no DNA. The sample's table shows about 150,000 distinct CDR3 sequences. Their antigens are not known. Sequencing was carried out using naive CXCR3+ CD8+ T cells from blood. The subset here: CD45RO-CCR7+CD27+CD95- naive CD8+ T cells expressing CXCR3 (TNR3+). The receptors were sampled from a human donor in good health. Some clones in this sample may be carry-over from other donors' samples.

This sequence joins TRBV5-1 and TRBJ2-3; TCRdb calls TRBD2, which cannot be checked without DNA. Germline V gene data show CDR1 as SGHRS and CDR2 as YFSETQ. The CDR3 has 16 amino acids. The CDR3 loop is CASSLAAGGQTDTQYF.

The J gene is TRBJ2-2, the V gene TRBV6-4; the TCRdb call, TRBD1, lacks DNA for checking. The germline V gene has CDR1 MRHNA and CDR2 SNTAGT. The CDR3 loop spans 15 amino acids. CDR3: CASSHHPGGTGELFF.

The chain is built from TRBV5-1 and TRBJ1-5; without DNA, the TCRdb call of TRBD1 cannot be checked. Germline V gene data show CDR1 as SGHRS and CDR2 as YFSETQ. The CDR3 is 15 amino acids. CDR3: CASSLEGQDNQPQHF. The complete variable domain, with remaining parts taken from reference TRBV5-1 and TRBJ1-5, reads KAGVTQTPRYLIKTRGQQVTLSCSPISGHRSVSWYQQTPGQGLQFLFEYFSETQRNKGNFPGRFSGRQFSNSRSEMNVSTLELGDSALYLCASSLEGQDNQPQHFGDGTRLSIL.

The CDR3: CASSRGAGGTDTQYF. The V and J genes are TRBV11-2 and TRBJ2-3; TCRdb lists TRBD2, though no DNA is available to test this call. Germline CDR1 is SGHAT and CDR2 is FQNNGV. The CDR3 totals 15 residues.

The rearrangement joins TRBV27 to TRBJ2-3; checking the TCRdb D call of TRBD2 is not possible without DNA. Per the germline V gene, CDR1 is MNHEY and CDR2 is SMNVEV (reference sequence). CDR3 length: 12 amino acids. CDR3 sequence reads: CASSGIAARQYF.

The chain uses TRBV20-1 and TRBJ1-2. The CDR3 is 15 amino acids. Germline assignment: CDR1 DFQATT and CDR2 SNEGSKA (reference sequence). Here the CDR3 reads CSAVPDGEIYYGYTF.

V usage is TRBV2 and J usage is TRBJ2-7; the TCRdb D gene call, TRBD1, has no DNA to confirm it. The CDR3 consists of 15 residues. Per germline, CDR1 SNHLY and CDR2 FYNNEI. The chain's CDR3 is CASSGDSPAYGEQYF.

This chain links TRBV20-1 with TRBJ2-7; the D call of TRBD1 rests on TCRdb alone, since no DNA is present to check it. In germline, CDR1 is DFQATT, CDR2 SNEGSKA (reference sequence). The CDR3 has 17 residues. The CDR3 here is CSARVQAPGQYSYEQYF.

V usage is TRBV13 and J usage is TRBJ2-1; TCRdb designates TRBD2, a call that cannot be tested without DNA. Germline V CDR1 and CDR2: PRHDT, FYEKMQ (reference sequence). The CDR3 extends over 17 amino acids. The CDR3 sequence: CASSSGLATIPYNEQFF.

This chain links TRBV6-5 with TRBJ2-7; as DNA is missing, the TRBD1 call by TCRdb cannot be tested. The CDR3 consists of 14 residues. The germline gives CDR1 MNHEY, CDR2 SVGAGI. This CDR3 is CASSPGTESYEQYF.

The gene calls are TRBV6-1 and TRBJ1-3. This CDR3 is built from 12 residues. Germline V gene data show CDR1 as MNHNS and CDR2 as SASEGT. This CDR3 reads CALLGAGNTIYF.

The chain combines TRBV7-2 with TRBJ2-6. Germline V lookup: CDR1 SGHTA, CDR2 FQGNSA. This CDR3 is 15 amino acids long. This CDR3 is CASSPRALGANVLTF.

This chain links TRBV5-5 with TRBJ2-2; TCRdb picks TRBD2, but there is no DNA to check that call. The length of the CDR3 is 17 residues. Germline CDR1 is SGHKS and CDR2 is YYEKEE (reference sequence). The CDR3 is CASSLLVTSGIGGELFF.

The CDR3 loop is CASSTGSLTYEQYF. The rearrangement joins TRBV19 to TRBJ2-7. Germline V gene data show CDR1 as LNHDA and CDR2 as SQIVND (reference sequence). The length of the CDR3 is 14 residues.

The chain recombines TRBV20-1 with TRBJ2-5; checking the TCRdb D call of TRBD2 is not possible without DNA. Germline V CDR1 and CDR2: DFQATT, SNEGSKA (reference sequence). The CDR3 has 15 amino acids. CDR3 protein: CSARDPGLAGETQYF.

The chain employs TRBV9 and TRBJ2-6; TCRdb's D call, TRBD1, is unchecked because there is no DNA. The length of the CDR3 is 16 residues. Germline V gives CDR1 SGDLS, CDR2 YYNGEE. CDR3 amino acids: CASQGQGPSGANVLTF.

V is TRBV24-1 and J is TRBJ2-5; absent DNA, TCRdb's TRBD2 call cannot be checked. The germline CDR1 and CDR2 sequences are KGHDR and SFDVKD. This CDR3 region has 15 residues. CDR3 in amino acids: CATSGRGPEIETQYF.

The chain carries TRBV6-2 or TRBV6-3 and TRBJ1-2; absent DNA, TCRdb's TRBD1 call cannot be checked. CDR1 and CDR2 from the germline V gene are MNHEY and SVGEGT. The CDR3 totals 13 residues. CDR3: CASSYEYRGGYTF.

The chain uses TRBV20-1 and TRBJ2-3; absent DNA, TCRdb's TRBD1 call cannot be checked. The CDR3 contains 14 residues. Per the germline V gene, CDR1 is DFQATT and CDR2 is SNEGSKA (reference sequence). Here the CDR3 reads CSAARQGSTDTQYF.

This chain uses TRBV12-3 or TRBV12-4 with TRBJ1-2; the TCRdb call, TRBD1, lacks DNA for checking. The CDR3 runs 15 residues. CDR3 loop: CASSPDGSPHYGYTF.

The chain couples TRBV5-5 to TRBJ1-5; the TRBD1 assignment by TCRdb is unverifiable without DNA. Germline V CDR1 and CDR2: SGHKS, YYEKEE (reference sequence). The CDR3 loop spans 14 amino acids. The CDR3 sequence is CASSPGTINQPQHF.

This rearrangement joins TRBV10-3 to TRBJ2-7; TCRdb lists TRBD2, though no DNA is available to test this call. The CDR3 is made up of 14 amino acids. Germline V gene data show CDR1 as ENHRY and CDR2 as SYGVKD. The CDR3 sequence is CAIMPGGGSYEQYF.

The J gene is TRBJ2-2, the V gene TRBV12-3 or TRBV12-4; TCRdb selects TRBD1, and the lack of DNA leaves this call unchecked. CDR3 length: 13 residues. This CDR3 reads CASSLGGAGELFF.

V usage is TRBV28 and J usage is TRBJ2-7; the D call of TRBD1 rests on TCRdb alone, since no DNA is present to check it. The CDR3 consists of 15 residues. The germline CDR1 and CDR2 sequences are MDHEN and SYDVKM. The CDR3 region is CASSSIMGQLYEQYF.

The chain is built from TRBV9 and TRBJ1-5; TCRdb lists TRBD1, though no DNA is available to test this call. The CDR3 runs to 14 residues. Germline assignment: CDR1 SGDLS and CDR2 YYNGEE. CDR3 protein: CASSQWDSDQPQHF.

CDR3 sequence: CASSFTDRGLYEQYF. J is TRBJ2-7 and V is TRBV5-1; TCRdb's D call, TRBD1, is unchecked because there is no DNA. This CDR3 spans 15 amino acids. Germline CDR1 reads SGHRS; CDR2 reads YFSETQ.

This chain uses TRBV20-1 with TRBJ1-2. Germline-derived CDR1 and CDR2 are DFQATT and SNEGSKA (reference sequence). The length of the CDR3 is 12 residues. The CDR3 spells CSARALDFGYTF.

V is TRBV12-3 or TRBV12-4 and J is TRBJ1-1. The CDR3 runs to 15 residues. The CDR3 sequence: CASSPRASGGTEAFF.

The chain recombines TRBV10-3 with TRBJ1-1; the D call of TRBD1 rests on TCRdb alone, since no DNA is present to check it. The germline V gene has CDR1 ENHRY and CDR2 SYGVKD. The CDR3 consists of 13 residues. The CDR3 loop reads CAIMGGANTEAFF.

This chain links TRBV5-5 with TRBJ1-5. Germline-derived CDR1 and CDR2 are SGHKS and YYEKEE (reference sequence). The CDR3 runs 14 residues. The CDR3 sequence is CASSLEGYPQPQHF. The full variable domain, completed using reference TRBV5-5 and TRBJ1-5, is DAGVTQSPTHLIKTRGQQVTLRCSPISGHKSVSWYQQVLGQGPQFIFQYYEKEERGRGNFPDRFSARQFPNYSSELNVNALLLGDSALYLCASSLEGYPQPQHFGDGTRLSIL.